This is a list of T cell receptor beta chains from one sample in a study of blood T cells in healthy people across ages. From the 5' RACE reads, TCRdb called clonotypes with MiXCR, one entry per CDR3 protein. This table has 1.5 million to 2 million distinct CDR3 sequences, roughly 50% appearing once. The specimen was blood. Receptors were obtained from a woman in her 40s in good health. Each CDR3 is given with its conserved first and last residue. The order of the fields is D gene, clone size, V gene, J gene, CDR3 length, CDR3 protein, CDR3 DNA. A D gene is named only where the DNA matches it firmly. A clone size is listed for some rows: how often the clone was seen (once, few, many), or a class if it is expanded.

>.|.|TRBV7-2|TRBJ1-2|13
CASSVGGGFGYTF
TGTGCCAGCAGCGTAGGTGGCGGGTTTGGCTACACCTTC
>TRBD1|.|TRBV13|TRBJ1-2|16
CASSTTPGQGRGGYTF
TGTGCCAGCAGCACAACACCGGGACAGGGTAGAGGAGGCTACACCTTC
>.|.|TRBV29-1|TRBJ2-3|12
CSETTGTDTQYF
TGCAGCGAAACGACTGGCACAGATACGCAGTATTTT
>.|.|TRBV24-1|TRBJ2-3|17
CATSDLRTGLGADTQYF
TGTGCCACCAGTGATTTAAGGACAGGACTAGGAGCAGATACGCAGTATTTT
>.|.|TRBV6-2/TRBV6-3|TRBJ2-7|13
CASSPRRSGEQYF
TGTGCCAGCAGTCCCCGCAGGTCGGGCGAGCAGTACTTC
>.|few|TRBV5-1|TRBJ1-5|15
CASSLDSSSNQPQHF
TGCGCCAGCAGCCTGGACAGCAGCAGCAATCAGCCCCAGCATTTT
>.|.|TRBV5-1|TRBJ1-1|14
CASSLAWVNTEAFF
TGCGCCAGCAGCTTGGCCTGGGTGAACACTGAAGCTTTCTTT
>.|.|TRBV25-1|TRBJ1-2|13
CASSDLGNYGYTF
TGTGCCAGCAGTGATCTGGGTAACTATGGCTACACCTTC
>.|.|TRBV29-1|TRBJ2-1|14
CSVGDLLGSGEQFF
TGCAGCGTTGGGGACCTACTAGGGTCGGGTGAGCAGTTCTTC
>TRBD1|.|TRBV7-9|TRBJ2-1|16
CASRLLTGLSYNEQFF
TGTGCCAGCAGATTGCTGACAGGGCTCTCCTACAATGAGCAGTTCTTC
>.|.|TRBV20-1|TRBJ2-1|15
CSARAGRRGANEQFF
TGCAGTGCTAGAGCTGGTCGACGGGGGGCGAATGAGCAGTTCTTC
>.|many|TRBV4-3|TRBJ2-7|13
CASSQAQGNEQYF
TGCGCCAGCAGCCAAGCACAGGGAAACGAGCAGTACTTC
>.|many|TRBV7-2|TRBJ2-1|13
CASSLGANNEQFF
TGTGCCAGCAGCTTAGGAGCGAACAATGAGCAGTTCTTC
>.|few|TRBV6-5|TRBJ2-5|16
CASSFTELALRETQYF
TGTGCCAGCAGTTTTACCGAGCTTGCGTTGAGGGAGACCCAGTACTTC
>.|.|TRBV6-6|TRBJ2-5|12
CASSVRQETQYF
TGTGCCAGCAGTGTTAGACAAGAGACCCAGTACTTC
>.|.|TRBV2|TRBJ2-4|15
CATRLDSGAKNIQYF
TGTGCCACCAGGTTAGACAGTGGAGCCAAAAACATTCAGTACTTC
>.|.|TRBV7-2|TRBJ2-1|15
CASSLEGTWWNEQFF
TGTGCCAGCAGCTTAGAAGGGACTTGGTGGAATGAGCAGTTCTTC
>.|.|TRBV12-3/TRBV12-4|TRBJ2-4|14
CASSLAGEKNIQYF
TGTGCCAGCAGTTTGGCAGGGGAAAAAAACATTCAGTACTTC
>.|few|TRBV7-4|TRBJ1-2|16
CASSHPKDCHFYGYTF
TGTGCCAGCAGCCACCCCAAGGATTGCCATTTCTATGGCTACACCTTC
>.|.|TRBV3-1|TRBJ2-7|14
CASSTGWRRDEQYF
TGTGCCAGCAGCACCGGTTGGAGGCGGGACGAGCAGTACTTC
>.|.|TRBV6-2/TRBV6-3|TRBJ2-7|12
CASSDPGVEQYF
TGTGCCAGCAGCGACCCTGGGGTCGAGCAGTACTTC
>.|.|TRBV20-1|TRBJ1-2|13
CSATPRETYGYTF
TGCAGTGCTACGCCACGTGAGACGTACGGCTACACCTTC
>.|.|TRBV7-9|TRBJ2-5|15
CASSPLGQYQETQYF
TGTGCCAGCAGCCCCTTAGGCCAGTACCAAGAGACCCAGTACTTC
>TRBD2|few|TRBV9|TRBJ2-7|15
CASSVGSGGPYEQYF
TGTGCCAGCAGCGTGGGTAGCGGGGGCCCCTACGAGCAGTACTTC
>.|.|TRBV4-2|TRBJ1-5|15
CASSQDRGVNQPQHF
TGTGCCAGCAGCCAAGATCGCGGGGTCAATCAGCCCCAGCATTTT
>TRBD1|.|TRBV7-2|TRBJ2-2|16
CASSPYRGLGTGELFF
TGTGCCAGCAGCCCCTACAGGGGGCTAGGCACCGGGGAGCTGTTTTTT
>.|.|TRBV6-2/TRBV6-3|TRBJ1-2|17
CASTFSLTGNHYYGYTF
TGTGCCAGCACCTTTAGCTTGACAGGAAACCACTACTATGGCTACACCTTC
>.|few|TRBV15|TRBJ1-2|13
CATSRDQGYGYTF
TGTGCCACCAGCAGAGATCAGGGCTATGGCTACACCTTC
>.|.|TRBV7-9|TRBJ2-3|16
CVSSLRDRLRTDTQYF
TGTGTCAGCAGCTTGCGAGACCGATTACGCACAGATACGCAGTATTTT